This is a list of T cell receptor beta chains from one sample in a study of beta chain features in type 1 diabetes. The table came from immunoSEQ multiplex PCR; TCRdb's copy has only in-frame clones and leaves some out. The profile shows approximately 470,000 clones, approximately 28% of them singletons. The sequencing sample was made of naive CD4+ T cells from blood. Source of these receptors: a man younger than 30 in good health. Each CDR3 is given with its conserved first and last residue. Each record gives: J gene, clone size, V gene, D gene, CDR3 DNA, CDR3 protein. D genes are given only for firm matches. A clone size is listed for some rows: how often the clone was seen (once, few, many), or a class if it is expanded.

j_gene: TRBJ2-3; abundance: few; v_gene: TRBV15; d_gene: .; CDR3nt: TGTGCCACCAGCAGACAAAGGGATACGCAGTATTTT; CDR3aa: CATSRQRDTQYF
j_gene: TRBJ2-7; abundance: .; v_gene: TRBV19; d_gene: .; CDR3nt: TGTGCCACCGCCCCGCGCGGTTCCTACGAGCAGTACTTC; CDR3aa: CATAPRGSYEQYF
j_gene: TRBJ1-2; abundance: .; v_gene: TRBV9; d_gene: TRBD1; CDR3nt: TGTGCCAGCAGCCTGGGGGCGGGACAGGGCTATGGCTACACCTTC; CDR3aa: CASSLGAGQGYGYTF
j_gene: TRBJ2-5; abundance: few; v_gene: TRBV30; d_gene: TRBD1; CDR3nt: TGTGCCTGGGCCACGGGGGACAGGGGGGAAACCCAGGAGACCCAGTACTTC; CDR3aa: CAWATGDRGETQETQYF
j_gene: TRBJ2-6; abundance: many; v_gene: TRBV29-1; d_gene: .; CDR3nt: TGCAGCGTTGAAAGGCCGCTCTCTGGGGCCAACGTCCTGACTTTC; CDR3aa: CSVERPLSGANVLTF
j_gene: TRBJ1-2; abundance: .; v_gene: TRBV30; d_gene: .; CDR3nt: TGTGCCTGGAGTGAAACAGGGCTGTATTATGGCTACACCTTC; CDR3aa: CAWSETGLYYGYTF
j_gene: TRBJ2-4; abundance: .; v_gene: TRBV4-2; d_gene: .; CDR3nt: TGTGCCAGCAGCCAAGATGGGACCAGAGCCGAGGGCATTCAGTACTTC; CDR3aa: CASSQDGTRAEGIQYF
j_gene: TRBJ2-3; abundance: few; v_gene: TRBV29-1; d_gene: .; CDR3nt: TGCAGCGGTGTAGGGACTCGGAGGGGCACAGATACGCAGTATTTT; CDR3aa: CSGVGTRRGTDTQYF
j_gene: TRBJ2-7; abundance: .; v_gene: TRBV5-1; d_gene: .; CDR3nt: TGCGCCAGCAGCTTAGGGACCATCTACGAGCAGTACTTC; CDR3aa: CASSLGTIYEQYF
j_gene: TRBJ2-2; abundance: few; v_gene: TRBV29-1; d_gene: .; CDR3nt: TGCAGCGTCCGTCGGGGCGGGGACGCGAACACCGGGGAGCTGTTTTTT; CDR3aa: CSVRRGGDANTGELFF
j_gene: TRBJ1-2; abundance: .; v_gene: TRBV6-6; d_gene: .; CDR3nt: TGTGCCTCCAACCGGGGGGGCTATGGCTACACCTTC; CDR3aa: CASNRGGYGYTF
j_gene: TRBJ1-1; abundance: .; v_gene: TRBV30; d_gene: .; CDR3nt: TGTGCCTGGACCACAGGTAGCAACACTGAAGCTTTCTTT; CDR3aa: CAWTTGSNTEAFF
j_gene: TRBJ2-7; abundance: .; v_gene: TRBV7-9; d_gene: TRBD2; CDR3nt: TGTGCCAGCAGCTTAGTTGGGACTAGCGGATACGAGCAGTACTTC; CDR3aa: CASSLVGTSGYEQYF
j_gene: TRBJ2-1; abundance: .; v_gene: TRBV9; d_gene: TRBD1; CDR3nt: TGTGCCAGCAGCGTACCCGGGACAGGCTTCAATGAGCAGTTCTTC; CDR3aa: CASSVPGTGFNEQFF
j_gene: TRBJ2-7; abundance: .; v_gene: TRBV5-4; d_gene: TRBD2; CDR3nt: TGTGCCAGCAGCCCGTGGACTAGCTCCTACGAGCAGTACTTC; CDR3aa: CASSPWTSSYEQYF
j_gene: TRBJ1-5; abundance: .; v_gene: TRBV10-3; d_gene: .; CDR3nt: TGTGCCATCAGTGAGTCGGGGGGGCTGAGCAATCAGCCCCAGCATTTT; CDR3aa: CAISESGGLSNQPQHF
j_gene: TRBJ2-5; abundance: few; v_gene: TRBV12-5; d_gene: TRBD2; CDR3nt: TGTGCTAGTGGTTTGGGACTAGCGGGAGGCGGAGAGACCCAGTACTTC; CDR3aa: CASGLGLAGGGETQYF
j_gene: TRBJ2-3; abundance: .; v_gene: TRBV7-2; d_gene: .; CDR3nt: TGTGCCAGCAGCCCCCAACGGGGAATAGCGGATACGCAGTATTTT; CDR3aa: CASSPQRGIADTQYF
j_gene: TRBJ2-6; abundance: few; v_gene: TRBV29-1; d_gene: TRBD1; CDR3nt: TGCAGCGTTGTTCCGGGACAGGGTGTATCTGGGGCCAACGTCCTGACTTTC; CDR3aa: CSVVPGQGVSGANVLTF
j_gene: TRBJ2-5; abundance: few; v_gene: TRBV29-1; d_gene: .; CDR3nt: TGCAGCGCGGAAAACGGAGAGACCCAGTACTTC; CDR3aa: CSAENGETQYF
j_gene: TRBJ2-7; abundance: .; v_gene: TRBV13; d_gene: TRBD2; CDR3nt: TGTGCCAGCAGCCTAGGGACTAGGGGGACCTACGAGCAGTACTTC; CDR3aa: CASSLGTRGTYEQYF
j_gene: TRBJ2-7; abundance: .; v_gene: TRBV9; d_gene: .; CDR3nt: TGTGCCAGCAGCGTAGGACTCTCTTCCAACTCCTACGAGCAGTACTTC; CDR3aa: CASSVGLSSNSYEQYF
j_gene: TRBJ2-1; abundance: .; v_gene: TRBV5-1; d_gene: TRBD2; CDR3nt: TGCGCCAGCAGCTCACTAGCGGGAGGGCCTTGGGAGCAGTTCTTC; CDR3aa: CASSSLAGGPWEQFF
j_gene: TRBJ2-2; abundance: few; v_gene: TRBV5-1; d_gene: .; CDR3nt: TGCGCCAGCAGGAACCCCCAGGGCTTGAACACCGGGGAGCTGTTTTTT; CDR3aa: CASRNPQGLNTGELFF
j_gene: TRBJ1-2; abundance: few; v_gene: TRBV30; d_gene: .; CDR3nt: TGTGCCTCAAGAACTTTCACGGGCTATGGCTACACCTTC; CDR3aa: CASRTFTGYGYTF
j_gene: TRBJ2-1; abundance: few; v_gene: TRBV5-6; d_gene: TRBD1; CDR3nt: TGTGCCAGCAGCTTTGGGACAGGGTACTACAATGAGCAGTTCTTC; CDR3aa: CASSFGTGYYNEQFF
j_gene: TRBJ1-2; abundance: few; v_gene: TRBV29-1; d_gene: .; CDR3nt: TGCAGCTCCTCGGATGACCCAGACTATGGCTACACCTTC; CDR3aa: CSSSDDPDYGYTF
j_gene: TRBJ2-4; abundance: once; v_gene: TRBV7-8; d_gene: TRBD1; CDR3nt: TGTGCCAGCAGCACCACAACAGGGGGCTTCGGGAACATTCAGTACTTC; CDR3aa: CASSTTTGGFGNIQYF
j_gene: TRBJ2-7; abundance: .; v_gene: TRBV30; d_gene: TRBD2; CDR3nt: TGTGCCTGGAGTCCCTCCCCCCCTAGCGGGAGGGCCATGAAGTCTATGTTC; CDR3aa: CAWSPSPPSGRAMKSMF
j_gene: TRBJ2-3; abundance: .; v_gene: TRBV25-1; d_gene: .; CDR3nt: TGTGCCAGCAGTGAACCTAGCACAGATACGCAGTATTTT; CDR3aa: CASSEPSTDTQYF
j_gene: TRBJ2-5; abundance: .; v_gene: TRBV7-2; d_gene: .; CDR3nt: TGTGCCAGCAGGCCTGGGGACCTTTCGGGGGAGACCCAGTACTTC; CDR3aa: CASRPGDLSGETQYF